The rows below give T cell receptor beta chains drawn from one sample of a study of T cell responses to AZD1222 COVID-19 vaccine. Assay: immunoSEQ multiplex PCR; the TCRdb copy retains only in-frame clones and omits some. The table records about 120,000 clones, roughly 80% of them present only once. This specimen was peripheral blood, taken on day 0 of AZD1222 vaccination. These receptors were obtained from an adult in good health. CDR3s include the opening cysteine and the closing phenylalanine or tryptophan. A D gene is named only where the DNA matches it firmly. Size values are once, few and many counts, or a class for expanded clones, and some rows have none.

size: -; J: TRBJ2-7; D: TRBD1; V: TRBV3-1/TRBV3-2; CDR3: CASSQGRGHEQYF; DNA: TGTGCCAGCAGCCAAGGAAGGGGGCACGAGCAGTACTTC
size: -; J: TRBJ1-4; D: -; V: TRBV28; CDR3: CASSLVGGHIEKLFF; DNA: TGTGCCAGCAGTTTAGTTGGGGGGCATATTGAAAAACTGTTTTTT
size: -; J: TRBJ2-1; D: TRBD2; V: TRBV2; CDR3: CASQGRGASYNEQFF; DNA: TGTGCCAGCCAGGGGCGGGGGGCATCCTACAATGAGCAGTTCTTC
size: few; J: TRBJ1-2; D: -; V: TRBV28; CDR3: CASSWEGTGGYTF; DNA: TGTGCCAGCAGCTGGGAGGGAACTGGCGGCTACACCTTC
size: -; J: TRBJ1-1; D: -; V: TRBV4-2; CDR3: CASSQEGEYTEAFF; DNA: TGTGCCAGCAGCCAAGAGGGGGAATACACTGAAGCTTTCTTT
size: -; J: TRBJ2-2; D: -; V: TRBV28; CDR3: CASSLETGELFF; DNA: TGTGCCAGCAGCCTGGAAACCGGGGAGCTGTTTTTT
size: once; J: TRBJ2-7; D: TRBD1; V: TRBV15; CDR3: CATSSTGAAYEQYF; DNA: TGTGCCACCAGCAGCACAGGGGCGGCCTACGAGCAGTACTTC
size: few; J: TRBJ1-2; D: -; V: TRBV3-1/TRBV3-2; CDR3: CASSQFEGYGYTF; DNA: TGTGCCAGCAGCCAATTCGAGGGCTATGGCTACACCTTC
size: once; J: TRBJ1-6; D: -; V: TRBV11-2; CDR3: CASSLFQGATNSPLHF; DNA: TGTGCCAGCAGCTTGTTCCAGGGTGCCACTAATTCACCCCTCCACTTT
size: -; J: TRBJ1-2; D: TRBD1; V: TRBV4-1; CDR3: CASSQTLDRVGYKGYTF; DNA: TGCGCCAGCAGCCAAACCTTGGACAGGGTTGGGTATAAAGGCTACACCTTC
size: -; J: TRBJ1-2; D: -; V: TRBV3-1/TRBV3-2; CDR3: CASSQGTTWDYGYTF; DNA: TGTGCCAGCAGCCAAGGGACGACCTGGGACTATGGCTACACCTTC
size: few; J: TRBJ1-3; D: TRBD1; V: TRBV19; CDR3: CATETGDGNTIYF; DNA: TGTGCCACCGAGACAGGGGACGGAAACACCATATATTTT
size: few; J: TRBJ1-2; D: -; V: TRBV24-1; CDR3: CATSDVVSNYGYTF; DNA: TGTGCCACCAGTGATGTCGTGTCTAACTATGGCTACACCTTC
size: few; J: TRBJ1-5; D: -; V: TRBV6-5; CDR3: CASLAWGSNQPQHF; DNA: TGTGCCAGCCTGGCCTGGGGGAGCAATCAGCCCCAGCATTTT
size: -; J: TRBJ2-3; D: -; V: TRBV4-1; CDR3: CASSQDVSTQYF; DNA: TGCGCCAGCAGCCAAGATGTCAGTACGCAGTATTTT